What follows are 8 T cell receptor beta chains derived from one specimen sequenced in a study of OX40 agonist ivuxolimab in advanced cancers. Some clones are missing from TCRdb's copy, which holds only in-frame ones; the method was immunoSEQ multiplex PCR. This sample has about 58,000 clones; around four fifths occur once, and the top ten carry 0.7% to 0.8%. The sequencing used CD4+ or CD8+ T cells sorted from blood, collected in a trial of the OX40 agonist ivuxolimab. Receptors originate from an adult with an advanced solid tumor such as melanoma, head and neck, liver or kidney cancer.

This rearrangement joins TRBV19 to TRBJ1-2; no clear D. The V end lost 3 bases, the J end lost 8 bases, and 16 bases lay between the germline ends. CDR3 length: 14 residues. The germline V gene has CDR1 LNHDA and CDR2 SQIVND (reference sequence). CDR3 sequence (DNA): TGTGCCAGTAGTATCTCCGGGGAAATCAGGGGCTACACCTTC. Its translation: CASSISGEIRGYTF.

This clone has just a few counts. The chain uses TRBV9 and TRBJ1-3; D is undetermined. Trimming took off 0 bases at V and 4 bases at J, with 11 bases between the two ends. The CDR3 sequence is 15 residues long. The germline V gene encodes CDR1 SGDLS and CDR2 YYNGEE. In DNA, the CDR3 is TGTGCCAGCAGCGTAGAGTTGGGCAGCGGAAACACCATATATTTT. This translates into CASSVELGSGNTIYF.

The chain has TRBV15 and TRBJ2-3, with D possibly matching TRBD2 (6 bases). CDR1 and CDR2 from the germline V gene are LNHNV and YYDKDF (reference sequence). V lost 3 bases, J lost 4 bases, and 17 bases lay in between. The CDR3 is made up of 16 amino acids. CDR3 region: CATSRGISGRADTQYF. The CDR3 nucleotides are TGTGCCACCAGCAGGGGAATTAGCGGCCGCGCAGATACGCAGTATTTT.

CDR3 in DNA: TGTGCCAGCAGCATCGGACTAGCGGGCACAGATACGCAGTATTTT. It codes for CASSIGLAGTDTQYF. This chain uses TRBV7-7 with TRBJ2-3; 10 positions agree with TRBD2. Germline V gives CDR1 SSHAT, CDR2 FNYEAQ (reference sequence). With V trimmed by 5 bases and J by 1 base, 3 bases remained unmatched. The CDR3 consists of 15 residues.

This clone was seen once. The V gene is TRBV7-8, the J gene TRBJ2-4, with a weak D call TRBD2 (7 bases). With 2 bases removed from V and 3 bases from J, the gap between germline ends came to 17 bases. CDR1 SGHVS and CDR2 FQNEAQ come from the germline V gene. CDR3 length: 17 amino acids. CDR3 residues: CASSLSPPGGSKNIQYF. The CDR3 coding sequence is TGTGCCAGCAGCTTAAGCCCGCCGGGGGGCAGCAAAAACATTCAGTACTTC.

This sequence joins TRBV4-1 and TRBJ1-5; D is ambiguous. This CDR3 region has 16 residues. Trimming took 3 bases from V and 9 from J, leaving 21 bases between them. CDR1 is MGHRA and CDR2 is YSYEKL in the germline V gene. The chain's CDR3 is CASSQTQQAPRRPQHF. The CDR3 nucleotides are TGCGCCAGCAGCCAGACTCAGCAGGCCCCCAGACGGCCCCAGCATTTT.

The V gene is TRBV7-8, the J gene TRBJ1-5; D not resolved. Trimming stripped 2 bases from V and 4 bases from J, with 12 bases between. There are 15 residues in the CDR3. In germline, CDR1 is SGHVS, CDR2 FQNEAQ. The CDR3 region has the DNA TGTGCCAGCAGCTTAAGGCCCGGAGGAAATCAGCCCCAGCATTTT. Translating gives CASSLRPGGNQPQHF. Looking up the rest from reference TRBV7-8 and TRBJ1-5 gives the full variable domain: GAGVSQSPRYKVAKRGQDVALRCDPISGHVSLFWYQQALGQGPEFLTYFQNEAQLDKSGLPSDRFFAERPEGSVSTLKIQRTQQEDSAVYLCASSLRPGGNQPQHFGDGTRLSIL.

J is TRBJ1-2 and V is TRBV6-5, with 8 bases fitting TRBD1. The germline CDR1 and CDR2 sequences are MNHEY and SVGAGI. J gave up 3 bases and V 5 bases, and 5 bases lay outside the gene matches. This CDR3 spans 14 amino acids. The CDR3 nucleotides are TGTGCCAGCAGTGCGGGACAGGCTTACTATGGCTACACCTTC. This translates into CASSAGQAYYGYTF.